These 8 T cell receptor beta chains originate from one sample sequenced in a study of blood T cell repertoires in COVID-19. Profiling relied on immunoSEQ multiplex PCR, and the TCRdb table lists in-frame clones only, not all of them. The sample contains about 250,000 clones, 88% of which appear only once. Sample: peripheral blood. These receptors were obtained from a woman in her twenties or thirties with acute or convalescent COVID-19.

The CDR3 loop is CASSLYTSGTNEQFF. For the CDR3, the DNA is TGTGCCAGCAGCTTATATACTAGCGGGACAAATGAGCAGTTCTTC. The V and J genes are TRBV13 and TRBJ2-1; the match to TRBD2 covers 10 bases. This CDR3 is built from 15 residues. Per the germline V gene, CDR1 is PRHDT and CDR2 is FYEKMQ (reference sequence). V lost 2 bases and J lost 7; bases outside the gene matches: 5.

This chain uses TRBV28 with TRBJ1-1; D is perhaps TRBD1 (6 bases). V gave up 7 bases and J gave up 0 bases, with 18 bases separating them. CDR1 is MDHEN and CDR2 is SYDVKM in the germline V gene. The CDR3 covers 16 residues. CDR3 in amino acids: CASIRLSGQMNTEAFF. CDR3 DNA: TGTGCCAGCATCCGACTGTCGGGACAAATGAACACTGAAGCTTTCTTT.

This sequence joins TRBV19 and TRBJ1-5, with TRBD1 identical over 9 bases. Losses at the gene ends were 6 bases for V and 3 bases for J; bases not matched to a gene: 9. The CDR3 has 16 residues. CDR1 and CDR2 from the germline V gene are LNHDA and SQIVND (reference sequence). DNA of the CDR3: TGTGCCAGTAGCCCTAGAGGGACAGGGCCCAATCAGCCCCAGCATTTT. Translated: CASSPRGTGPNQPQHF.

The V call is TRBV29-1, the J call TRBJ1-1; possibly TRBD1 for D (6 bases). CDR1 is SQVTM, CDR2 ANQGSEA, per germline. CDR3 size: 12 residues. V was cut by 7 bases and J by 1 base, with 10 bases left in between. CDR3 nucleotide sequence: TGCAGCGGACAGGTGTCGAACACTGAAGCTTTCTTT. As protein: CSGQVSNTEAFF.

Here the CDR3 reads CASSLGRSSYEQYF. The CDR3 nucleotides read TGTGCCAGCAGCTTAGGCCGCAGCTCCTACGAGCAGTACTTC. This chain links TRBV7-2 with TRBJ2-7; D gene uncertain. The V gene lost 1 base and the J gene lost 0 bases, with 7 bases spanning the gap. Germline-derived CDR1 and CDR2 are SGHTA and FQGNSA. The CDR3 length is 14 residues.

The rearrangement uses TRBV4-1 and TRBJ1-6; TRBD1 aligns across 7 bases. Germline CDR1 is MGHRA and CDR2 is YSYEKL. CDR3 length: 18 amino acids. V trimming: 1 base; J trimming: 5 bases; junction bases outside the gene matches: 11. DNA for the CDR3: TGCGCCAGCAGCCAAGCTCTGACAGGGCGGGCCGATAATTCACCCCTCCACTTT. This sequence encodes CASSQALTGRADNSPLHF.

V gene TRBV6-2 or TRBV6-3 combines with J gene TRBJ1-2; a weak D match, TRBD1 (5 bases). Germline CDR1 MNHEY, CDR2 SVGEGT. The CDR3 totals 13 residues. V lost 4 bases and J lost 8, with 14 bases in between. The CDR3: CASSSAGRWGYTF. The CDR3 DNA follows: TGTGCCAGCAGTTCTGCAGGGCGATGGGGCTACACCTTC.

CDR3 amino acids: CASSDVAGANQPQHF. The DNA of the CDR3 is TGTGCCAGCAGTGACGTCGCAGGGGCCAATCAGCCCCAGCATTTT. J is TRBJ1-5 and V is TRBV6-4; maybe TRBD1 (6 bases). Germline CDR1 MRHNA, CDR2 SNTAGT. V was pared by 2 bases and J by 3 bases, with 11 bases between. There are 15 residues in the CDR3.